This T cell receptor (beta chain) derives from a study of cytomegalovirus exposure and HLA in healthy donors. Overall study results and limits: On later analysis, the bulk of CMV-associated TCR beta chains appeared to be HLA-restricted. Cytomegalovirus association was listed for around 170 TCR beta chains.

As to this clone: The target antigen is unknown.

In the PCR, 60 Vbeta and 13 Jbeta primers were used. The table came from immunoSEQ multiplex PCR; TCRdb's copy has only in-frame clones and leaves some out. Found here are roughly 230,000 clones, more than 75% of them singletons; the top ten hold 0.2% to 0.3%. Germline trimming cut 4 bases from V and 4 bases from J; bases unmatched to any gene: 5. Germline lookup yields CDR1 LNHDA and CDR2 SQIVND (reference sequence). The CDR3 covers 14 residues. The sample comprised PBMCs. The TCR sequence derives from a girl aged 2-10 years in good health and CMV-seronegative. The chain is built from TRBV19 and TRBJ1-2, with TRBD1 identical over 8 bases. CDR3 sequence: CASSRGQGAYGYTF. Here the CDR3 DNA reads TGTGCCAGTAGTAGGGGGCAGGGGGCCTATGGCTACACCTTC.